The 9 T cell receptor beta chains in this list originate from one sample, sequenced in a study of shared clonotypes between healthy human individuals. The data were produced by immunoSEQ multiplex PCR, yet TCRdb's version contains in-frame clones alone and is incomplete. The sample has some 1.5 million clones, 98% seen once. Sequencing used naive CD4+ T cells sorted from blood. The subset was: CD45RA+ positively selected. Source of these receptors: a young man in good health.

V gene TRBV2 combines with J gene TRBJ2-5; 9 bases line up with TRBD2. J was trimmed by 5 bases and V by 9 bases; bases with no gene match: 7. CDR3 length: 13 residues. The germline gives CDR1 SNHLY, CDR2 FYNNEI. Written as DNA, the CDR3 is TGTGCCAGTCAGTTAGCGGGAGTGGAGACCCAGTACTTC. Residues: CASQLAGVETQYF.

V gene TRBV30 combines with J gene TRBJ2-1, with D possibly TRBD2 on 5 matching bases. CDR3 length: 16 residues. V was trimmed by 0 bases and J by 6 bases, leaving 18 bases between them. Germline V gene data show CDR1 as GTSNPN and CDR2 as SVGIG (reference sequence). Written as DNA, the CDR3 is TGTGCCTGGAGTGTGCTTTTAACGGGAACATCCAATGAGCAGTTCTTC. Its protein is CAWSVLLTGTSNEQFF. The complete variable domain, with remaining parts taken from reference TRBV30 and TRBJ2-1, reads SQTIHQWPATLVQPVGSPLSLECTVEGTSNPNLYWYRQAAGRGLQLLFYSVGIGQISSEVPQNLSASRPQDRQFILSSKKLLLSDSGFYLCAWSVLLTGTSNEQFFGPGTRLTVL.

CDR3 nucleotide sequence: TGTGCCAGCAGCAATATGGGGGGCGCGAATACGCAGTATTTT. Amino acids: CASSNMGGANTQYF. J is TRBJ2-3 and V is TRBV7-9; D possibly uses TRBD1 or TRBD2 (6 bases each). CDR3 size: 14 residues. The ends were cut back, 5 bases at V and 7 bases at J, with 16 bases in the middle. Germline CDR1 and CDR2: SEHNR and FQNEAQ (reference sequence).

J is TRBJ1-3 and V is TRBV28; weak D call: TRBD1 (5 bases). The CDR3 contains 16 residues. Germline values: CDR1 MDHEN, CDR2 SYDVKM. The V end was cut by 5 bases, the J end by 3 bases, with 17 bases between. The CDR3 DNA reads TGTGCCAGCAGTGCCTACAGGATAAGCTTTGGAAACACCATATATTTT. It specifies CASSAYRISFGNTIYF.

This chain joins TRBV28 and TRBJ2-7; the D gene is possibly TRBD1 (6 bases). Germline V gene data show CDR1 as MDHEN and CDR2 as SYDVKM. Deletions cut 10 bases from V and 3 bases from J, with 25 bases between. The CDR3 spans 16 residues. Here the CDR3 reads CATDRGQGLLLYEQYF. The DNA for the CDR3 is TGTGCCACCGACCGCGGGCAGGGGTTACTACTCTACGAGCAGTACTTC.

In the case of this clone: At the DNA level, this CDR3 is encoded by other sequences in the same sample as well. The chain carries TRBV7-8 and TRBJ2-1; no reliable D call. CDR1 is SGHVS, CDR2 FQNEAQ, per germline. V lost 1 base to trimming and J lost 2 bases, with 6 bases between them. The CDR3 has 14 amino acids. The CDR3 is CASSLEGPYNEQFF. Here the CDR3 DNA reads TGTGCCAGCAGCTTAGAAGGCCCCTACAATGAGCAGTTCTTC. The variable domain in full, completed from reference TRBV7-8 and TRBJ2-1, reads GAGVSQSPRYKVAKRGQDVALRCDPISGHVSLFWYQQALGQGPEFLTYFQNEAQLDKSGLPSDRFFAERPEGSVSTLKIQRTQQEDSAVYLCASSLEGPYNEQFFGPGTRLTVL.

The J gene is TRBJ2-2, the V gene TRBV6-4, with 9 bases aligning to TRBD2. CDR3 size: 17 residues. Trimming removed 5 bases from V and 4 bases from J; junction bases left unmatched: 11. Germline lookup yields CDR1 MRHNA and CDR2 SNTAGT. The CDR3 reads CASSPFAGGTSTGELFF. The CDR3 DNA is TGTGCCAGCAGTCCTTTCGCGGGGGGGACTAGCACCGGGGAGCTGTTTTTT.

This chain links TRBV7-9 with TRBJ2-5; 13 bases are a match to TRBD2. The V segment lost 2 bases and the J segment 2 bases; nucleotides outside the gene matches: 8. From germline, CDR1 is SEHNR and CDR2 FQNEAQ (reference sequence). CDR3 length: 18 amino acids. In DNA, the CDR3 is TGTGCCAGCAGCTTACCGGGACTAGCGGGATCGAGGCAAGAGACCCAGTACTTC. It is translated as CASSLPGLAGSRQETQYF.

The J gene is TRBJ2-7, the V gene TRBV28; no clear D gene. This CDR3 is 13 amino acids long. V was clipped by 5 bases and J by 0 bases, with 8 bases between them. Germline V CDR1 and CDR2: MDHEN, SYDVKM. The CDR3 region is CASSVEYSYEQYF. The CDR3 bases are TGTGCCAGCAGTGTAGAATACTCCTACGAGCAGTACTTC.